These 30 T cell receptor beta chains originate from one sample sequenced in a study of blood T cell repertoires in COVID-19. Generated by immunoSEQ multiplex PCR, the TCRdb table keeps only in-frame clones and is missing some. This table has 59,000 or so clones, around four fifths appearing once. What was sequenced was peripheral blood. The receptors were gathered from a human donor in a cohort sampled during active COVID-19.

The chain combines TRBV19 with TRBJ2-7; D is perhaps TRBD1 (5 bases). The germline CDR1 and CDR2 sequences are LNHDA and SQIVND (reference sequence). The CDR3 has 14 amino acids. V was pared by 3 bases and J by 2 bases, with 11 bases between. The CDR3 reads CASSILDRTYEQYF. The CDR3 coding sequence is TGTGCCAGTAGTATCCTCGACAGAACCTACGAGCAGTACTTC.

The chain couples TRBV5-5 to TRBJ2-1; 8 bases align to TRBD1. The trim removed 4 bases at V and 6 bases at J, leaving 3 bases unmatched. The CDR3 length is 13 residues. Germline CDR1 and CDR2: SGHKS and YYEKEE (reference sequence). CDR3 in amino acids: CASSRGQGNEQFF. Here the CDR3 DNA reads TGTGCCAGCAGCAGAGGACAGGGCAATGAGCAGTTCTTC.

As to this clone: Relative to the germline gene, one junction end is altered; a read error may explain this. The chain joins TRBV27 to TRBJ2-7, with unresolved D. The CDR3 sequence is 15 residues long. Germline values: CDR1 MNHEY, CDR2 SMNVEV (reference sequence). CDR3 region: CASSLNRLSSYGQYF. CDR3 coding DNA: TGTGCCAGCAGTTTAAACCGATTAAGCTCCTACGGGCAGTACTTC.

The rearrangement uses TRBV4-3 and TRBJ2-2, with 10 bases matching TRBD2. In germline, CDR1 is LGHNA, CDR2 YSLEER. V was clipped by 4 bases and J by 1 base; unmatched bases: 3. The CDR3 totals 16 residues. The CDR3 spells CASSLLAGENTGELFF. The DNA for the CDR3 is TGCGCCAGCAGCCTCCTAGCGGGGGAGAACACCGGGGAGCTGTTTTTT.

This clone is classed as medium-sized (0.01 to 0.1%). The rearrangement joins TRBV9 to TRBJ1-5; weak D call: TRBD1 (5 bases). Trimming stripped 7 bases from V and 5 bases from J, with 10 bases between. The CDR3 contains 12 residues. Germline V lookup: CDR1 SGDLS, CDR2 YYNGEE. The CDR3 protein is CASGGVDQPQHF. CDR3 DNA sequence: TGTGCCAGCGGGGGGGTGGATCAGCCCCAGCATTTT.

The rearrangement uses TRBV7-9 and TRBJ2-5, with unresolved D. This CDR3 has 13 residues. V gave up 3 bases and J gave up 4 bases, with 9 bases separating them. In germline, CDR1 is SEHNR, CDR2 FQNEAQ (reference sequence). The DNA for the CDR3 is TGTGCCAGCAGCTTCGAGCTACGAGAGACCCAGTACTTC. Its protein product is CASSFELRETQYF.

The rearrangement joins TRBV6-5 to TRBJ2-7; D is possibly TRBD1 (6 bases). The CDR3 contains 15 residues. The ends were cut back, 5 bases at V and 7 bases at J, with 21 bases in the middle. Germline CDR1 and CDR2: MNHEY and SVGAGI. CDR3 residues: CASSHAGTNFYEQYF. Written as DNA, the CDR3 is TGTGCCAGCAGTCATGCCGGGACAAACTTTTATGAGCAGTACTTC.

The table lists this clone with many counts. CDR3 sequence: CASSTQGNEQYF. DNA for the CDR3: TGTGCCAGTAGTACACAGGGGAACGAGCAGTACTTC. The V call is TRBV19, the J call TRBJ2-7, with TRBD1 identical over 7 bases. The germline CDR1 and CDR2 sequences are LNHDA and SQIVND (reference sequence). The CDR3 sequence is 12 residues long. J lost 5 bases, V lost 4 bases, and 2 bases had no gene match. Looking up the rest from reference TRBV19 and TRBJ2-7 gives the full variable domain: DGGITQSPKYLFRKEGQNVTLSCEQNLNHDAMYWYRQDPGQGLRLIYYSQIVNDFQKGDIAEGYSVSREKKESFPLTVTSAQKNPTAFYLCASSTQGNEQYFGPGTRLTVT.

This clone has only a few counts. CDR3 loop: CASSNTGTALFEAFF. In DNA form, the CDR3 reads TGTGCCAGCAGCAACACCGGGACAGCCTTATTTGAAGCTTTCTTT. The chain employs TRBV28 and TRBJ1-1; 7 bases align to TRBD1. The V gene end was trimmed by 6 bases and the J gene end by 7 bases; junction bases not matched to a gene: 14. This CDR3 comprises 15 residues. Germline V CDR1 and CDR2: MDHEN, SYDVKM.

The chain combines TRBV6-4 with TRBJ2-2; TRBD2 matches at 8 bases. CDR1 is MRHNA and CDR2 is SNTAGT in the germline V gene. Germline trimming cut 6 bases from V and 4 bases from J; bases unmatched to any gene: 4. The CDR3 covers 14 residues. This CDR3 is CASRAGEITGELFF. CDR3 coding DNA: TGTGCCAGCAGAGCGGGGGAGATCACCGGGGAGCTGTTTTTT.

This chain joins TRBV4-1 and TRBJ2-4, with a tentative D call TRBD2 (7 bases). V gave up 1 base and J gave up 2 bases, with 21 bases separating them. Germline V gene sequence: CDR1 MGHRA, CDR2 YSYEKL. The CDR3 is 19 residues long. DNA of the CDR3: TGCGCCAGCAGCCAAGGGCACAGGGCGGGAGATGCAACCAAAAACATTCAGTACTTC. The encoded protein is CASSQGHRAGDATKNIQYF.

The chain links TRBV27 to TRBJ1-1; the match to TRBD1 covers 8 bases. Unmatched junction bases numbered 11, after V lost 2 bases and J lost 6 bases. The CDR3 runs 16 residues. Per germline, CDR1 MNHEY and CDR2 SMNVEV (reference sequence). DNA of the CDR3: TGTGCCAGCAGTTTAATTAGGTCCAGGGGGCCATCTGAAGCTTTCTTT. Translation: CASSLIRSRGPSEAFF.

The table lists this clone with a few counts. This chain links TRBV15 with TRBJ2-5; D is perhaps TRBD2 (6 bases). Trimming cost V 1 base and J 2 bases, with 11 bases left between them. CDR1 and CDR2 (germline): LNHNV, YYDKDF (reference sequence). The CDR3 is made up of 15 amino acids. CDR3 in amino acids: CATSRGAGKQETQYF. In nucleotides, the CDR3 is TGTGCCACCAGCAGAGGTGCGGGGAAACAAGAGACCCAGTACTTC.

The rearrangement links TRBV7-6 to TRBJ2-1, with 8 bases matching TRBD2. From germline, CDR1 is SGHVS and CDR2 FNYEAQ. This CDR3 region has 16 residues. Losses at the gene ends were 5 bases for V and 8 bases for J; bases not matched to a gene: 14. This chain's CDR3 is CASSPAVSGGRDEQFF. The CDR3 DNA reads TGTGCCAGCAGCCCCGCCGTCTCGGGGGGGCGCGATGAGCAGTTCTTC.

This clone was seen a handful of times. Relative to the germline gene, one junction end is altered; a read error may explain this. Different DNA sequences within this sample yield the same CDR3. This chain uses TRBV7-9 with TRBJ2-5; TRBD2 agrees at 12 bases. CDR1 and CDR2 from the germline V gene are SEHNR and FQNEAQ (reference sequence). This CDR3 has 14 amino acids. DNA for the CDR3: TGTGCCAGCAGCCTAGCGGGGGGGCAAGAGACCCAGTACTTC. Amino acid sequence: CASSLAGGQETQYF.

This clone is a singleton in its sample. This rearrangement joins TRBV9 to TRBJ2-3; 9 bases match TRBD1. V shed 0 bases, J shed 4 bases, and the junction held 6 bases outside the gene matches. CDR3 length equals 16 residues. Germline assignment: CDR1 SGDLS and CDR2 YYNGEE. The CDR3 is CASSVEGTGGADTQYF. The CDR3 bases are TGTGCCAGCAGCGTAGAGGGAACAGGGGGCGCAGATACGCAGTATTTT. Together with reference TRBV9 and TRBJ2-3, the CDR3 gives the full variable domain: DSGVTQTPKHLITATGQRVTLRCSPRSGDLSVYWYQQSLDQGLQFLIQYYNGEERAKGNILERFSAQQFPDLHSELNLSSLELGDSALYFCASSVEGTGGADTQYFGPGTRLTVL.

This chain links TRBV18 with TRBJ1-1; D not resolved. Germline V gene sequence: CDR1 KGHSH, CDR2 LQKENI. The CDR3 extends over 13 amino acids. V was trimmed by 4 bases and J by 1 base, leaving 7 bases between them. CDR3 sequence: CASSLNRNTEAFF. CDR3 nucleotide sequence: TGTGCCAGCTCACTCAATAGGAACACTGAAGCTTTCTTT.

This clone was counted a single time. The chain links TRBV5-1 to TRBJ1-2, with D possibly matching TRBD1 (6 bases). Trimming stripped 5 bases from V and 5 bases from J, with 16 bases between. The CDR3 spans 14 residues. Germline assignment: CDR1 SGHRS and CDR2 YFSETQ. DNA for the CDR3: TGCGCCAGCAGTTGGACAGTACCCGGGTATGGCTACACCTTC. Its protein product is CASSWTVPGYGYTF.

This clone was counted a single time. The chain couples TRBV5-1 to TRBJ2-3; 10 nucleotides match TRBD2. Germline loops: CDR1 SGHRS, CDR2 YFSETQ. Unmatched junction bases numbered 11, after V lost 3 bases and J lost 4 bases. The CDR3 extends over 17 amino acids. CDR3 bases: TGCGCCAGCAGCTCCTCTAGCGGGGGCGCCTCAGCAGATACGCAGTATTTT. This codes for CASSSSSGGASADTQYF. The entire variable domain, with the rest obtained from reference TRBV5-1 and TRBJ2-3, is as follows: KAGVTQTPRYLIKTRGQQVTLSCSPISGHRSVSWYQQTPGQGLQFLFEYFSETQRNKGNFPGRFSGRQFSNSRSEMNVSTLELGDSALYLCASSSSSGGASADTQYFGPGTRLTVL.

The chain combines TRBV11-2 with TRBJ2-3, with 7 bases aligning to TRBD2. J was trimmed by 9 bases and V by 4 bases; bases with no gene match: 4. The CDR3 contains 12 residues. CDR1 and CDR2 (germline): SGHAT, FQNNGV. In nucleotides, the CDR3 is TGTGCCAGCAGCTATTTGGGACTAACGCAGTATTTT. It is translated as CASSYLGLTQYF.

The gene calls are TRBV15 and TRBJ2-2; D may be TRBD2 (5 bases). Trimming cost V 6 bases and J 6 bases, with 14 bases left between them. This CDR3 comprises 14 residues. Germline lookup yields CDR1 LNHNV and CDR2 YYDKDF (reference sequence). CDR3 DNA: TGTGCCACCAGGGCTACCCGGGGTGCCGGGGAGCTGTTTTTT. Protein sequence: CATRATRGAGELFF.

The CDR3 reads CAGRYRKNTEAFF. The CDR3 coding sequence is TGTGCCGGCCGCTACAGAAAGAACACTGAAGCTTTCTTT. The chain joins TRBV6-6 to TRBJ1-1; no clear D gene. This CDR3 is built from 13 residues. V was clipped by 11 bases and J by 1 base, with 14 bases between them. Germline values: CDR1 MNHNY, CDR2 SVGAGI (reference sequence).

This chain links TRBV6-2 or TRBV6-3 with TRBJ2-1, with a tentative D call TRBD2 (6 bases). The CDR3 extends over 16 amino acids. In germline, CDR1 is MNHEY, CDR2 SVGEGT. With 2 bases removed from V and 3 bases from J, the gap between germline ends came to 14 bases. The CDR3 loop is CASSYRPSGLYNEQFF. The CDR3 nucleotides read TGTGCCAGCAGTTACAGGCCCAGCGGGCTCTACAATGAGCAGTTCTTC.

This clone was counted only a few times. This chain uses TRBV24-1 with TRBJ2-5, with TRBD1 matching 9 bases. CDR3 size: 15 residues. The V gene end was trimmed by 5 bases and the J gene end by 5 bases; junction bases not matched to a gene: 8. Germline CDR1 and CDR2: KGHDR and SFDVKD. The CDR3 loop is CATSVRDRARETQYF. CDR3 in DNA: TGTGCCACCAGTGTCCGGGACAGGGCACGGGAGACCCAGTACTTC.

This clone showed up just once. J is TRBJ1-2 and V is TRBV12-3 or TRBV12-4, with TRBD1 identical over 9 bases. V gave up 2 bases and J gave up 7 bases; unmatched junction bases: 2. The length of the CDR3 is 13 residues. The CDR3: CASSLPGQGGYTF. In DNA, the CDR3 is TGTGCCAGCAGTTTACCGGGACAGGGTGGCTACACCTTC.

A note on this clone: The junction departs from germline at one end; a sequencing error may be responsible. The V and J genes are TRBV11-1 and TRBJ2-1; 12 nucleotides align to TRBD2. The germline V gene encodes CDR1 SGHAT and CDR2 FQDESV (reference sequence). This CDR3 has 14 residues. The CDR3 is CASSLAGGPNEQFF. CDR3 bases: TGTGCCAGCAGCCTAGCGGGGGGGCCCAATGAGCAGTTCTTC.

The chain links TRBV5-8 to TRBJ1-2; D remains ambiguous. CDR1 SGHTS and CDR2 YDEGEE come from the germline V gene. V was cut by 4 bases and J by 13 bases, with 14 bases left in between. The CDR3 sequence is 11 residues long. The chain's CDR3 is CASSPHGTGTF. The CDR3 DNA follows: TGTGCCAGCAGCCCTCATGGTACCGGCACCTTC.

The V and J genes are TRBV14 and TRBJ1-2; 8 nucleotides match TRBD1. Germline V gene lookup returns CDR1 SGHDN and CDR2 FVKESK. The CDR3 is made up of 15 amino acids. V lost 2 bases, J lost 4 bases, and 6 bases stayed unmatched. CDR3 in amino acids: CASSQTGGKVYGYTF. CDR3 DNA sequence: TGTGCCAGCAGCCAAACAGGGGGAAAGGTCTATGGCTACACCTTC.

In DNA, the CDR3 is TGTGCCAGCAGTCCGAGCGGGGGGGTTGTTGGCACAGATACGCAGTATTTT. Its protein product is CASSPSGGVVGTDTQYF. V gene TRBV27 combines with J gene TRBJ2-3; 10 bases match TRBD2. Germline V CDR1 and CDR2: MNHEY, SMNVEV (reference sequence). CDR3 length: 17 amino acids. J gave up 1 base and V 5 bases, and 9 bases lay outside the gene matches.

The J gene is TRBJ1-1, the V gene TRBV15; 8 bases align to TRBD1. The trim removed 3 bases at V and 3 bases at J, leaving 9 bases unmatched. The CDR3 consists of 16 residues. The germline V gene encodes CDR1 LNHNV and CDR2 YYDKDF (reference sequence). The CDR3 loop is CATSRDRVRSDTEAFF. For the CDR3, the DNA is TGTGCCACCAGCAGGGACAGGGTGAGATCGGACACTGAAGCTTTCTTT. The full variable domain, in which reference TRBV15 and TRBJ1-1 provide the parts outside the CDR3, is DAMVIQNPRYQVTQFGKPVTLSCSQTLNHNVMYWYQQKSSQAPKLLFHYYDKDFNNEADTPDNFQSRRPNTSFCFLDIRSPGLGDTAMYLCATSRDRVRSDTEAFFGQGTRLTVV.